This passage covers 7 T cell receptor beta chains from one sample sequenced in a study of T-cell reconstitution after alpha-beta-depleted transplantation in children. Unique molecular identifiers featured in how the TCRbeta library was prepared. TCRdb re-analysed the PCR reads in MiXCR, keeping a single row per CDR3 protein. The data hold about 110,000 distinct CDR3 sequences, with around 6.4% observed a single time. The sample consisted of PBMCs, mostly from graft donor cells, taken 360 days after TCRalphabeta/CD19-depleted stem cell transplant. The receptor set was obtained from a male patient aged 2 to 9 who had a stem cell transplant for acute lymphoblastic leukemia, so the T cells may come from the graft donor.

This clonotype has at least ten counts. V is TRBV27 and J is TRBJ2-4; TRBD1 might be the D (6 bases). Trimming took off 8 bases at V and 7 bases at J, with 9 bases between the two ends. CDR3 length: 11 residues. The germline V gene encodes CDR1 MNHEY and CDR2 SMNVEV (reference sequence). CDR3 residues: CASVGQNIQYF. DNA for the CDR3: TGTGCCAGCGTAGGACAGAACATTCAGTACTTC.

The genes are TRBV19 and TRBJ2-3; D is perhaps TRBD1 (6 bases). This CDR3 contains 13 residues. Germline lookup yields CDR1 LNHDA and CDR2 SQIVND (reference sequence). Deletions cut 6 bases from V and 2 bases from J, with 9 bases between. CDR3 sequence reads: CASRQGPTDTQYF. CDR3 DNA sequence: TGTGCCAGTAGACAGGGCCCCACAGATACGCAGTATTTT.

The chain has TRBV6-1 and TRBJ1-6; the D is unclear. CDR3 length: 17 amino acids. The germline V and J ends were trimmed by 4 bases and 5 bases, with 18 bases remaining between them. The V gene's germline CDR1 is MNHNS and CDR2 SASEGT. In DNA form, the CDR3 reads TGTGCCAGCAGTGCCATTCTTTACGCCCTGGATAATTCACCCCTCCACTTT. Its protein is CASSAILYALDNSPLHF.

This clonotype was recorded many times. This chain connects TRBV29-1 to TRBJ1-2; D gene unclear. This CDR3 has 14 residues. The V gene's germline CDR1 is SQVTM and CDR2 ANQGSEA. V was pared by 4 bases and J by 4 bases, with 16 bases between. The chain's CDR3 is CSVGSGIVAYGYTF. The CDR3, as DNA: TGCAGCGTTGGGAGCGGGATTGTGGCCTATGGCTACACCTTC.

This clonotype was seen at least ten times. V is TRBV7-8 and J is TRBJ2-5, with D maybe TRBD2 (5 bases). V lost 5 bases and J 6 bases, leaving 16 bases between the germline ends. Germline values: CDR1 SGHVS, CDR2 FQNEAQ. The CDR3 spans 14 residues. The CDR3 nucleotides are TGTGCCAGCAGCACCGGGCCGACCGGGAAGACCCAGTACTTC. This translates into CASSTGPTGKTQYF.

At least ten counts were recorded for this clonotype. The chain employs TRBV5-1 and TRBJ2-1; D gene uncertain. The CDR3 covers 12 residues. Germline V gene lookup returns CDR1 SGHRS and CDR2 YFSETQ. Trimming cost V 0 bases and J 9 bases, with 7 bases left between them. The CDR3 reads CASSLGRSEQFF. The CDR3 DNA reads TGCGCCAGCAGCTTGGGCCGAAGTGAGCAGTTCTTC.

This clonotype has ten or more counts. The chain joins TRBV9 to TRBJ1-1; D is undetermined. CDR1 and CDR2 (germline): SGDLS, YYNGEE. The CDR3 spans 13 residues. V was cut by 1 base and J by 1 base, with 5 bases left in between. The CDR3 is CASSVSGNTEAFF. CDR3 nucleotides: TGTGCCAGCAGCGTAAGTGGGAACACTGAAGCTTTCTTT.